This passage covers 17 T cell receptor beta chains from one sample sequenced in a study of T cell responses to AZD1222 COVID-19 vaccine. Only in-frame clones appear in the TCRdb table, and some are missing; sequencing was by immunoSEQ multiplex PCR. Found here are approximately 89,000 clones, 80% to 95% of them singletons; the top ten hold 4.5% to 5.5%. The source material was peripheral blood, sampled on day 0 of MenACWY control vaccination. Every receptor here comes from an adult in good health.

The chain uses TRBV7-9 and TRBJ2-2; no definite D call. V gave up 0 bases and J gave up 7 bases, with 3 bases separating them. Germline V gene data show CDR1 as SEHNR and CDR2 as FQNEAQ (reference sequence). The CDR3 length is 12 residues. The CDR3 sequence: CASSLAGGELFF. The DNA of the CDR3 is TGTGCCAGCAGCTTAGCTGGCGGGGAGCTGTTTTTT.

V and J are TRBV6-4 and TRBJ2-5; D is undetermined. CDR1 and CDR2 (germline): MRHNA, SNTAGT. Trimming left V 7 bases short and J 5 bases short, with 5 bases between. The CDR3 has 10 residues. CDR3 in DNA: TGTGCCAGCAATTTTGAGACCCAGTACTTC. It yields the protein CASNFETQYF.

This chain links TRBV18 with TRBJ2-7; 8 nucleotides line up with TRBD1. Germline V gene data show CDR1 as KGHSH and CDR2 as LQKENI. The CDR3 sequence is 17 residues long. V gave up 3 bases and J gave up 2 bases; unmatched junction bases: 12. This chain's CDR3 is CASSPNSGGAVPYEQYF. The CDR3 DNA sequence: TGTGCCAGCTCACCTAATTCAGGGGGCGCGGTACCCTACGAGCAGTACTTC.

This clone occurred once. The chain couples TRBV5-4 to TRBJ1-6; the match to TRBD1 covers 7 bases. The CDR3 sequence is 14 residues long. Per the germline V gene, CDR1 is SGHNT and CDR2 is YYREEE (reference sequence). The trim removed 4 bases at V and 9 bases at J, leaving 7 bases unmatched. In DNA form, the CDR3 reads TGTGCCAGCAGCCCGACAGGGAAAGGTTCACCCCTCCACTTT. Amino acid sequence: CASSPTGKGSPLHF.

This clone was seen more than once but under ten times. The V call is TRBV6-5, the J call TRBJ1-1; weak D call: TRBD1 (6 bases). CDR3 size: 15 residues. V lost 6 bases to trimming and J lost 1 base, with 15 bases between them. CDR1 and CDR2 (germline): MNHEY, SVGAGI. The CDR3 sequence: CASRRGLRGNTEAFF. The CDR3 region has the DNA TGTGCCAGCAGGAGGGGACTCAGGGGGAACACTGAAGCTTTCTTT.

Ten or more counts support this clone. The rearrangement joins TRBV5-1 to TRBJ1-2; D is perhaps TRBD1 (6 bases). The CDR3 contains 17 residues. The germline V gene encodes CDR1 SGHRS and CDR2 YFSETQ. Trimming took off 4 bases at V and 6 bases at J, with 25 bases between the two ends. The CDR3 protein is CASSPSGDGPLFNGYTF. DNA of the CDR3: TGCGCCAGCAGCCCGTCAGGGGACGGACCACTCTTTAATGGCTACACCTTC.

The chain uses TRBV7-8 and TRBJ1-5; D remains unclear. Trimming took 5 bases from V and 7 from J, leaving 18 bases between them. The germline V gene has CDR1 SGHVS and CDR2 FQNEAQ. This CDR3 contains 15 residues. The CDR3 sequence: CASSQGAAGGQPQHF. CDR3 DNA sequence: TGTGCCAGCAGCCAAGGAGCGGCAGGTGGGCAGCCCCAGCATTTT.

This chain uses TRBV5-1 with TRBJ1-1, with D tentatively TRBD1 (6 bases). V was pared by 3 bases and J by 0 bases, with 15 bases between. Germline values: CDR1 SGHRS, CDR2 YFSETQ. The CDR3 consists of 16 residues. The CDR3 nucleotides read TGCGCCAGCAGCTCCCGCCGAACAGGGCTGAACACTGAAGCTTTCTTT. Translated: CASSSRRTGLNTEAFF.

The CDR3 DNA is TGTGCCACCAGTGACCCGGGACAGGGAAGCTATGGCTACACCTTC. Encoded protein: CATSDPGQGSYGYTF. The V gene is TRBV24-1, the J gene TRBJ1-2, with TRBD1 matching 9 bases. This CDR3 has 15 amino acids. Germline CDR1 and CDR2: KGHDR and SFDVKD. V dropped 4 bases and J dropped 4; count of bases not matched to a gene: 6.

The rearrangement joins TRBV5-1 to TRBJ2-1, with D perhaps TRBD2 (6 bases). V was trimmed by 3 bases and J by 4 bases, leaving 17 bases between them. This CDR3 is 16 amino acids long. The germline gives CDR1 SGHRS, CDR2 YFSETQ. This CDR3 is CASSWKPGLTYNEQFF. In nucleotides, the CDR3 is TGCGCCAGCAGCTGGAAACCGGGACTTACTTACAATGAGCAGTTCTTC.

The CDR3 loop is CSARSVTEAFF. Here the CDR3 DNA reads TGCAGTGCTAGAAGTGTGACTGAAGCTTTCTTT. The rearrangement links TRBV20-1 to TRBJ1-1, with D unclear. The CDR3 is 11 amino acids. CDR1 is DFQATT, CDR2 SNEGSKA, per germline (reference sequence). Trimming took 2 bases from V and 5 from J, leaving 6 bases between them.

The genes are TRBV9 and TRBJ2-2, with 7 bases identical to TRBD1. This CDR3 is built from 15 residues. Germline V gene lookup returns CDR1 SGDLS and CDR2 YYNGEE. Trimming at V came to 6 bases and at J to 1 base, leaving 6 bases not matched to a gene. The chain's CDR3 is CASTRQGRNTGELFF. The DNA of the CDR3 is TGTGCCAGCACGAGACAGGGTAGGAACACCGGGGAGCTGTTTTTT.

The chain couples TRBV6-5 to TRBJ1-2; possible D gene TRBD1, 5 bases. The germline gives CDR1 MNHEY, CDR2 SVGAGI. The CDR3 runs 15 residues. V lost 7 bases to trimming and J lost 8 bases, with 23 bases between them. In DNA, the CDR3 is TGTGCCAGCAACGAAATTACCGGGACGCCAAACGGCTACACCTTC. Protein product: CASNEITGTPNGYTF.

V gene TRBV5-1 combines with J gene TRBJ1-1; 10 nucleotides agree with TRBD1. The CDR3 contains 14 residues. Germline-derived CDR1 and CDR2 are SGHRS and YFSETQ. With 3 bases clipped from V and 5 bases from J, the junction kept 4 bases outside the gene matches. The CDR3 sequence is CASSWGQGRTEAFF. In DNA, the CDR3 is TGCGCCAGCAGCTGGGGACAGGGGAGGACTGAAGCTTTCTTT.

The J gene is TRBJ2-1, the V gene TRBV4-1; D not resolved. The germline gives CDR1 MGHRA, CDR2 YSYEKL. This CDR3 is 16 amino acids long. Trimming cost V 1 base and J 7 bases, with 17 bases left between them. CDR3 nucleotides: TGCGCCAGCAGCCAAGTGCTCAGAACGCCCAGGAATGAGCAGTTCTTC. This codes for CASSQVLRTPRNEQFF.

The gene calls are TRBV9 and TRBJ1-2; D gene unclear. The CDR3 is made up of 15 amino acids. V gave up 5 bases and J gave up 2 bases, with 16 bases separating them. CDR1 and CDR2 (germline): SGDLS, YYNGEE. The CDR3 nucleotides read TGTGCCAGCAGTGCTGTCCGGGCTGGAAACTATGGCTACACCTTC. Its translation: CASSAVRAGNYGYTF.

This rearrangement joins TRBV30 to TRBJ2-2, with a possible D match to TRBD2 (6 bases). The V gene lost 5 bases and the J gene lost 3 bases, with 16 bases spanning the gap. The CDR3 runs to 15 residues. The germline V gene encodes CDR1 GTSNPN and CDR2 SVGIG (reference sequence). CDR3 coding DNA: TGTGCCTGGGCAGTCCCCGCGGGACACACCGGGGAGCTGTTTTTT. Translating it yields CAWAVPAGHTGELFF. The full variable domain, rest sourced from reference TRBV30 and TRBJ2-2, is SQTIHQWPATLVQPVGSPLSLECTVEGTSNPNLYWYRQAAGRGLQLLFYSVGIGQISSEVPQNLSASRPQDRQFILSSKKLLLSDSGFYLCAWAVPAGHTGELFFGEGSRLTVL.